This T cell receptor beta chain came from a study of identical twins. Germline V gene sequence: CDR1 SQVTM, CDR2 ANQGSEA. J was trimmed by 1 base and V by 4 bases; bases with no gene match: 8. This CDR3 has 15 amino acids. Study-wide findings and caveats: The same donors were not followed; conclusions instead depended on cross-sectional statistical analysis. In zero-insertion analyses, partial confounding could arise from invariant MAIT and iNKT cells. Out-of-frame alpha sequences common to twins exhibited a surplus of low generation probability.

Unique molecular identifiers were in the cDNA, with template-switch universal primer binding. TCRdb independently ran MiXCR on the 5' RACE reads; one entry per CDR3 protein. The data contain 200,000 or so distinct CDR3 sequences, about 7.5% of them singletons. As concerns this clonotype: Its antigen is not known.

These same data were also listed under a study on yellow fever vaccine responses in identical twins.

The sequenced material came from memory (CD45RO+) T cells sorted from blood. The chain carries TRBV29-1 and TRBJ2-3; 7 positions match TRBD2. The clonotype originates from a woman aged 18 to 35 in good health. The CDR3 region has the DNA TGCAGCGTTGTGTTTGGGGCGGGAGGCACAGATACGCAGTATTTT. This translates into CSVVFGAGGTDTQYF.